This TCR beta chain is from a study of blood T cell repertoires in COVID-19. Study background: Samples representing acute and convalescent COVID-19 were sourced from the United States, Italy and Spain.

The assay was immunoSEQ multiplex PCR, and TCRdb's table has in-frame clones only and misses some. Of about 110,000 clones listed, roughly 85% were seen once; the top ten hold 2% to 3%. This receptor was identified in a human donor in a cohort sampled during active COVID-19. Sequenced: peripheral blood.

CDR3 in amino acids: CATSPGQGDNEQFF. CDR3 DNA sequence: TGTGCCACCAGCCCGGGACAAGGCGACAATGAGCAGTTCTTC. This rearrangement joins TRBV15 to TRBJ2-1, with D tentatively TRBD1 (6 bases). CDR1 is LNHNV, CDR2 YYDKDF, per germline (reference sequence). The CDR3 is 14 residues long. V was clipped by 5 bases and J by 5 bases, with 13 bases between them.